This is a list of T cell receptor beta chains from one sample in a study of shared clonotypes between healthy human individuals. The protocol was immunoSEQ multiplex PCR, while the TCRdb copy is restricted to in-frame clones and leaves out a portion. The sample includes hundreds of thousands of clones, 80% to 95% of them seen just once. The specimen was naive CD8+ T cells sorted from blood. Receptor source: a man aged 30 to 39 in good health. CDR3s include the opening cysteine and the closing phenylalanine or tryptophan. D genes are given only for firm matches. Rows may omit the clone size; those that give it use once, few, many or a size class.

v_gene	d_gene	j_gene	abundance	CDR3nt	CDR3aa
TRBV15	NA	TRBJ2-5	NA	TGTGCCACCAGCAGAGAGACGACAGCCCAAGAGACCCAGTACTTC	CATSRETTAQETQYF
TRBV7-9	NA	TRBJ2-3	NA	TGTGCCTCCGCGACAGATACGCAGTATTTT	CASATDTQYF
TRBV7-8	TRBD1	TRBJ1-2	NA	TGTGCCAGCAGGTCAAATGCGCAGGGGGCTAACTATGGCTACACCTTC	CASRSNAQGANYGYTF
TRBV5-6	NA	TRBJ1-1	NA	TGTGCCAGCAGCTTGAGATTTCAGGGACGGAAGAACACTGAAGCTTTCTTT	CASSLRFQGRKNTEAFF
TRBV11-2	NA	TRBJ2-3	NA	TGTGCCAGCAGGTCGCCGGCTTCGCTAGGCACAGATACGCAGTATTTT	CASRSPASLGTDTQYF
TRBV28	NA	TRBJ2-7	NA	TGTGCCAGCAGCACATCCGGGACGACCTACGAGCAGTACTTC	CASSTSGTTYEQYF
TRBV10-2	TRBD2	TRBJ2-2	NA	TGCGCCAGCAGTGACCCGGGACTAGCCCGGGAGCTGTTTTTT	CASSDPGLARELFF
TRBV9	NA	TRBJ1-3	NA	TGTGCCAGCAGCCACAATAATAGGGCTGGAAACACCATATATTTT	CASSHNNRAGNTIYF
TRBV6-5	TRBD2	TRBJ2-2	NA	TGTGCCAGCAGTTACGCGGGAGGAGGGGGCGGGGAGCTGTTTTTT	CASSYAGGGGGELFF
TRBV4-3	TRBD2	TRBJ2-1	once	TGCGCCAGCAGCCAAGAGAGAGGCGGGAGTTACAATGAGCAGTTCTTC	CASSQERGGSYNEQFF
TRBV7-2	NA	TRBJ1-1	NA	TGTGCCAGCAGCTTAGACGTGCCTCTGAACACTGAAGCTTTCTTT	CASSLDVPLNTEAFF
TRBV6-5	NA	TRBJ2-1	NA	TGTGCCAGCAGTTACGTGGCTGACAATGAGCAGTTCTTC	CASSYVADNEQFF
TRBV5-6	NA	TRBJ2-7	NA	TGTGCCAGCAGCTTGTTATCCGGGACTCTAACCTACGAGCAGTACTTC	CASSLLSGTLTYEQYF
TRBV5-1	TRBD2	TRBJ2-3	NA	TGCGCCAGCAGCTTGGAGCGGGGGTTCGGAGATACGCAGTATTTT	CASSLERGFGDTQYF
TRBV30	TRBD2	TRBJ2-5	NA	TGTGCCTGGACCCCCAGACTAGCGGAGTGGCAGTACCAAGAGACCCAGTACTTC	CAWTPRLAEWQYQETQYF
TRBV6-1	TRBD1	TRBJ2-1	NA	TGTGCCAGCAGTGTGTGGGACAGGGGATACAATGAGCAGTTCTTC	CASSVWDRGYNEQFF
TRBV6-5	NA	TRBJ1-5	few	TGTGCCAGCAGTTATAGGGATTGGACTAGCAATCAGCCCCAGCATTTT	CASSYRDWTSNQPQHF
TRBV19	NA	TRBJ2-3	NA	TGTGCCAGTAGTATAGGTAGATTATGGGACACAGATACGCAGTATTTT	CASSIGRLWDTDTQYF
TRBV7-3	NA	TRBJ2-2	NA	TGTGCCAGCAGCCGGAGAGTTCCCGGGGAGCTGTTTTTT	CASSRRVPGELFF
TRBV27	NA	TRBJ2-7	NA	TGTGCCACCAAGTGGGGCGGTAGCTCCTACGAGCAGTACTTC	CATKWGGSSYEQYF
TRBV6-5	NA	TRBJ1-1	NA	TGTGCCAGCAGTTACTCCGGCAGCACTGAAGCTTTCTTT	CASSYSGSTEAFF
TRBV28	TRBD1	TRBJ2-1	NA	TGTGCCAGCAGTTTCCCCGGCCCCCTTGCCGGCTGGGACAGCTCCTACAATGAGCAGTTCTTC	CASSFPGPLAGWDSSYNEQFF
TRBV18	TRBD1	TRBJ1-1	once	TGTGCCAGCTCACCTGTAGGGACAGGGCTGAACACTGAAGCTTTCTTT	CASSPVGTGLNTEAFF
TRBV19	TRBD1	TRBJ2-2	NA	TGTGCCAGTAGTCCATGGACAGGCCCCGGGGAGCTGTTTTTT	CASSPWTGPGELFF
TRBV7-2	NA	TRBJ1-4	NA	TGTGCCAGCAGCTTAGTAAGTGCAGGGAATGAAAAACTGTTTTTT	CASSLVSAGNEKLFF
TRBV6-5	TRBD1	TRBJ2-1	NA	TGTGCCAGCAGGAGGGGGCTTAACAATGAGCAGTTCTTC	CASRRGLNNEQFF
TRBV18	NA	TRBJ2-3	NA	TGTGCCAGCTCACCATCCGCTAGACACCAGACCCGGGACGATACGCAGTATTTT	CASSPSARHQTRDDTQYF
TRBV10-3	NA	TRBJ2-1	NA	TGTGCCATCAGTGAGGGCGGCAATGAGCAGTTCTTC	CAISEGGNEQFF
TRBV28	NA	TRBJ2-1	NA	TGTGCCAGCAGTTTATGGGGGGGCCATGAGCAGTTCTTC	CASSLWGGHEQFF
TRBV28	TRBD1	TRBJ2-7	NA	TGTGCCATCGCACCTGGGACAGGGTCCTACGAGCAGTACTTC	CAIAPGTGSYEQYF
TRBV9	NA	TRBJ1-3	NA	TGTGCCAGCAGCGAGGGGACGGACTCTGGAAACACCATATATTTT	CASSEGTDSGNTIYF
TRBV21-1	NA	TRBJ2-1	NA	TGTGCCAGCAGCGCGCCGGGACACCTATACAATGAGCAGTTCTTC	CASSAPGHLYNEQFF
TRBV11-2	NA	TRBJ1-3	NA	TGTGCCAGCAGCGTGCTATGGACGGACACAAGCTCTGGAAACACCATATATTTT	CASSVLWTDTSSGNTIYF